This TCR beta chain was retrieved from a study of blood T cells in healthy people across ages. Sample-barcoded 5' priming and a J-beta primer mix drove a second PCR of about 6 to 12 cycles. Carrying 12 random nucleotides, a template-switch adaptor labeled each individual cDNA molecule. MiXCR was run by TCRdb on the 5' RACE reads, yielding one entry per CDR3 protein. The repertoire includes 700,000 or so distinct CDR3 sequences, roughly 43% of them detected once, and 30% sits in the top ten. The CDR3 has 14 amino acids. CDR1 SGHRS and CDR2 YFSETQ come from the germline V gene. Unmatched junction bases numbered 4, after V lost 4 bases and J lost 1 base.

Sequences were obtained from blood. This receptor was taken from a man of 80 years or more in good health. This chain links TRBV5-1 with TRBJ1-1; 7 positions match TRBD1. DNA of the CDR3: TGCGCCAGCAGCAAGGGACAGTCGAACACTGAAGCTTTCTTT. Its translation: CASSKGQSNTEAFF.